This T cell receptor beta chain was sequenced for a study of blood T cell repertoires in COVID-19 (TCRdb year 2020). Context from the whole study: The collaborator samples originated in the United States, Italy and Spain and spanned the acute and convalescent phases of COVID-19. The samples were drawn from the first 160 participants of the ongoing ImmuneRACE study and from 1,254 subjects provided by 6 global collaborators. The repertoires were released in a freely available public database meant as a resource for research on the immune response to SARS-CoV-2. The dataset comprised deeply sampled blood TCRbeta repertoires from subjects exposed to, actively infected with, or recovered from COVID-19. HLA class I and class II types, where available, came from metadata supplied by the sample provider rather than from assay-based typing. The sample metadata nearly always contained a de-identified subject ID, COVID-19 status, age in years and sex. The material from the prospective study consisted of cDNA or gDNA derived from T cells, B-cell-depleted T cells, or PBMCs. Findings and caveats that apply to the study as a whole: How much clinical and demographic metadata was included differed by source and by participant, and the metadata was provided uncurated.

The CDR3 goes from the cysteine to the phenylalanine over 15 residues. Only the CDR3 DNA is retained, 45 bases long and in frame from the first base. As encoded in the germline V gene (reference sequence), CDR1 is SEHNR while CDR2 is FQNEAQ. Relative to germline, V is 5 bases shorter and J is 3 bases shorter, with 14 bases between their ends. TCRbeta CDR3 regions were amplified from genomic DNA using the immunoSEQ Assay, a bias-controlled multiplex PCR. In the original analysis: Within the assay, amplification of reference gene primers was used to estimate how many nucleated cells each sample contained. To quantify the absolute abundance of each unique TCRbeta CDR3 rearrangement, sequence reads were collapsed and filtered. For each sample, productive Simpson clonality was calculated by taking the square root of Simpson's diversity index across productive rearrangements. TCRdb took this table from immuneACCESS and kept in-frame rearrangements with V and J called. Such tables lack part of the clones; where checked against another copy, unresolved V genes explain under half of the gap, and the rest is unexplained. V, J and clone size derive from that table, while D and trimming were established from the DNA sequence. This sample has a few hundred thousand clones in its table, and approximately 85% of those were observed once. The top ten constitute around 7.8% of the sample.

Concerning this clone: The target of this receptor is not known. Nothing much larger sits one base from this clone, and base qualities are not available.

Each collaborating institution followed its own protocols to collect whole blood in K2EDTA tubes. For TCRbeta analysis, collaborator samples were shipped as frozen whole blood, as isolated PBMCs, or as DNA extracted from either sample type. The rearranged segments are TRBV7-9 and TRBJ1-5, with the D gene uncertain. The sequence derives from a human donor in a cohort sampled during active COVID-19. The source material was peripheral blood. CDR3 loop: CASSLYVPSNQPQHF. In nucleotides, the sequence is TGTGCCAGCAGCCTATATGTTCCTTCCAATCAGCCCCAGCATTTT.